The TCR beta chain under discussion was sequenced for a study of blood T cell repertoires in COVID-19. At the level of the study: Acute and convalescent COVID-19 samples came from the United States, Italy and Spain. Nucleic acid was either cDNA or gDNA, and it came from T cells, B-cell-depleted T cells, or PBMCs.

The length of the CDR3 is 15 residues. V lost 2 bases and J 4 bases, leaving 14 bases between the germline ends. Germline V CDR1 and CDR2: MNHNS, SASEGT. In the authors' methods: Amplifying reference gene primers gave estimates of nucleated cell counts. The protocol was immunoSEQ multiplex PCR, while the TCRdb copy is restricted to in-frame clones and leaves out a portion. V, J and clone size reflect that table, while D and trimming were determined from the DNA. This sample has 50,000 to 60,000 clones; approximately 85% occur once, and the top ten carry roughly an eighth. This receptor was identified in a human donor in a cohort sampled during active COVID-19. The J gene is TRBJ1-2, the V gene TRBV6-1, with D maybe TRBD1 (5 bases). The sample taken for sequencing was peripheral blood. The CDR3 bases are TGTGCCAGCAGTGAAAGGTTGGGGGGAGCCTATGGCTACACCTTC. Translation: CASSERLGGAYGYTF.